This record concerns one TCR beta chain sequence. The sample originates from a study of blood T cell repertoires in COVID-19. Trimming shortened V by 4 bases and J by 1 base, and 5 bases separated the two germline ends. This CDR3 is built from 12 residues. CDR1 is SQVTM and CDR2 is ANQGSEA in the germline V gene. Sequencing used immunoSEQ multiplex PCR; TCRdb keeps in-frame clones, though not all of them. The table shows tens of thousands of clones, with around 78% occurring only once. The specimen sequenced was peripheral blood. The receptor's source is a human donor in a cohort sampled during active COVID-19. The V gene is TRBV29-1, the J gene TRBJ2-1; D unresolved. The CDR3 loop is CSVAPSYNEQFF. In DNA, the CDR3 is TGCAGCGTTGCCCCGTCCTACAATGAGCAGTTCTTC.